This is a list of T cell receptor beta chains from one sample in a study of cytomegalovirus exposure and HLA in healthy donors. Clones were read by immunoSEQ multiplex PCR, and TCRdb kept only the in-frame ones, dropping some. This sample has around 300,000 clones, with about nine tenths found just once. The sequencing sample was made of PBMCs. The receptors were gathered from a woman in her twenties or thirties in good health and CMV-seropositive. The CDR3 runs from the conserved cysteine through the conserved F or W. The D gene is left open where the match is weak. A clone size is listed for some rows: how often the clone was seen (once, few, many), or a class if it is expanded.

V gene	D gene	J gene	clone size	CDR3 protein	CDR3 DNA
TRBV5-3	TRBD1	TRBJ2-3	NA	CARNRGRIDTQYF	TGTGCCAGGAACAGGGGGCGGATAGATACGCAGTATTTT
TRBV30	TRBD1	TRBJ1-1	NA	CAWMGKTGAVNTEAFF	TGTGCCTGGATGGGAAAAACAGGGGCGGTGAACACTGAAGCTTTCTTT
TRBV9	TRBD2	TRBJ2-1	once	CASSVDGGVYNEQFF	TGTGCCAGCAGCGTAGACGGGGGGGTATACAATGAGCAGTTCTTC
TRBV7-8	NA	TRBJ1-4	NA	CATTRDIENEKLFF	TGTGCCACCACCAGGGACATCGAGAATGAAAAACTGTTTTTT
TRBV6-5	TRBD1	TRBJ1-1	NA	CASSLGGRAFF	TGTGCCAGCAGTTTAGGGGGCCGAGCTTTCTTT
TRBV27	NA	TRBJ2-3	NA	CASSFFGTDTQYF	TGTGCCAGCAGTTTTTTTGGCACAGATACGCAGTATTTT
TRBV5-5	TRBD1	TRBJ1-1	NA	CASSPGQGAWAEAFF	TGTGCCAGCAGCCCAGGACAGGGGGCCTGGGCTGAAGCTTTCTTT
TRBV6-1	TRBD1	TRBJ1-6	NA	CASRTDRADSPLHF	TGTGCCAGCAGAACTGACAGGGCTGATTCACCCCTCCACTTT
TRBV6-5	NA	TRBJ1-2	NA	CASSLGAQDGYGYTF	TGTGCCAGCAGCCTTGGGGCCCAAGACGGTTATGGCTACACCTTC
TRBV6-5	NA	TRBJ1-6	NA	CASSYSTGALHF	TGTGCCAGCAGTTACTCCACCGGGGCCCTCCACTTT
TRBV4-3	TRBD2	TRBJ2-7	NA	CASSQDQGGPLGEQYF	TGCGCCAGCAGCCAAGATCAGGGAGGGCCTTTGGGCGAGCAGTACTTC
TRBV27	NA	TRBJ2-7	NA	CASSLRNPSYEQYF	TGTGCCAGCAGTTTGCGGAATCCCTCCTACGAGCAGTACTTC
TRBV5-4	NA	TRBJ2-1	NA	CASRVDWGPSYNEQFF	TGTGCCAGCAGGGTGGATTGGGGGCCGTCCTACAATGAGCAGTTCTTC
TRBV27	NA	TRBJ1-1	once	CASSLGRVNTEAFF	TGTGCCAGCAGTTTGGGCAGGGTCAACACTGAAGCTTTCTTT
TRBV5-4	NA	TRBJ2-2	NA	CASSLFDSANTGELFF	TGTGCCAGCAGCTTGTTTGACAGCGCGAACACCGGGGAGCTGTTTTTT
TRBV11-2	NA	TRBJ2-7	few	CASSLIYGSSYEQYF	TGTGCCAGCAGCTTAATTTACGGGAGCTCCTACGAGCAGTACTTC
TRBV5-6	NA	TRBJ2-3	NA	CASSLKYTDTQYF	TGTGCCAGCAGCTTGAAGTACACAGATACGCAGTATTTT
TRBV9	NA	TRBJ1-5	NA	CASSDREVNQPQHF	TGTGCCAGCAGCGACCGGGAGGTAAATCAGCCCCAGCATTTT
TRBV2	NA	TRBJ1-4	NA	CASSREGVRATNEKLFF	TGTGCCAGCAGCCGGGAGGGGGTCAGGGCAACTAATGAAAAACTGTTTTTT
TRBV7-2	NA	TRBJ1-2	NA	CASSSSTYLYGYTF	TGTGCCAGCAGCTCCTCGACATACCTCTATGGCTACACCTTC
TRBV4-2	TRBD2	TRBJ2-3	NA	CASSQEFARPGLAGRTDTQYF	TGTGCCAGCAGCCAAGAATTCGCGCGTCCCGGACTAGCGGGGCGCACAGATACGCAGTATTTT
TRBV30	TRBD1	TRBJ1-6	few	CAWSERTGNNSPLHF	TGTGCCTGGAGTGAAAGGACAGGGAACAATTCACCCCTCCACTTT
TRBV7-9	NA	TRBJ2-7	few	CASSPLGTEQYF	TGTGCCAGCAGCCCGCTCGGCACCGAGCAGTACTTC
TRBV27	NA	TRBJ1-1	NA	CASTRTAMNTEAFF	TGTGCCAGCACGCGGACAGCCATGAACACTGAAGCTTTCTTT
TRBV19	NA	TRBJ2-7	NA	CASSLGTYEQYF	TGTGCCAGTAGTCTGGGGACCTACGAGCAGTACTTC
TRBV7-3	NA	TRBJ2-1	NA	CASSLEVSDEQFF	TGTGCCAGCAGCTTAGAGGTGTCGGATGAGCAGTTCTTC
TRBV4-2	NA	TRBJ2-1	NA	CASSQGGATYNEQFF	TGTGCCAGCAGCCAAGGGGGGGCCACCTACAATGAGCAGTTCTTC